This T cell receptor (beta chain) was recovered during a study of blood T cell repertoires in COVID-19 (dated by TCRdb to 2020 to 2021). Regarding the research as a whole: Samples covering the acute and convalescent phases of COVID-19 were provided by collaborators in the United States, Italy and Spain. The material from the prospective study consisted of cDNA or gDNA derived from T cells, B-cell-depleted T cells, or PBMCs. A freely available public database, intended as a resource for researchers studying the immune response to SARS-CoV-2, is where the repertoires were released. Nearly every sample came with metadata listing a de-identified subject ID, COVID-19 status, age in years and sex. The dataset comprised deeply sampled blood TCRbeta repertoires from subjects exposed to, actively infected with, or recovered from COVID-19. HLA class I and class II types, where available, came from metadata supplied by the sample provider rather than from assay-based typing. Samples came from the ongoing ImmuneRACE study (first 160 participants) plus 1,254 subjects from 6 global collaborators.

CDR1 is given as SGHRS and CDR2 as YFSETQ, both from the germline V gene. From cysteine to phenylalanine, the CDR3 is 14 amino acids long. The kept DNA is CDR3 alone, 42 bases in frame from the first base. The germline ends are 12 bases apart after V is trimmed by 3 bases and J by 4 bases. The immunoSEQ Assay, a bias-controlled multiplex PCR, was used to amplify TCRbeta CDR3 regions from genomic DNA. Per the authors' processing: Nucleated cell counts per sample were estimated from amplification of reference gene primers within the assay. To quantify the absolute abundance of each unique TCRbeta CDR3 rearrangement, sequence reads were collapsed and filtered. For each sample, productive Simpson clonality was calculated by taking the square root of Simpson's diversity index across productive rearrangements. The table was pulled from immuneACCESS by TCRdb, which kept in-frame rearrangements only. Such tables lose some clones; where checked, under half of the loss comes from unresolved V genes, and the rest has no known cause. Clone size and the V and J calls come from that table; the DNA yielded D and trimming. The sample includes some 260,000 clones, with more than 75% observed a single time. Clones ranked in the top ten supply around 1.7% of the sample.

Turning to this clone: Its antigen has not been determined. It has no much larger one-base neighbor in the sample; base qualities were not kept.

In the prospective study, participants were roughly 18 to 100 years old, resided in about two dozen geographic areas of the United States, and were enrolled through a virtual design. In the prospective study, cohorts were assigned on the basis of participant-reported clinical history obtained from a screening survey and a study questionnaire. Recovered participants in ImmuneRACE Cohort 3 were defined by two consecutive negative NP/OP PCR tests, clearance by a healthcare professional, or resolution of symptoms. Each participant in the prospective study had whole blood, serum and a nasopharyngeal or oropharyngeal swab collected by mobile phlebotomists. Over an approximately 2-month period, participants in the prospective study had the option of providing additional blood draws and questionnaires. Blood samples from the prospective study were shipped frozen or at room temperature prior to DNA extraction.

Study-level results and caveats: The amount of clinical and demographic metadata varied by source and participant and was provided uncurated.

The chain uses TRBV5-1 and TRBJ2-3, with a weak D call of TRBD2 (6 bases match). The sequence was obtained from a man in his forties or fifties who had recovered from COVID-19. Material: PBMCs or T cells enriched from blood (not recorded which). The base sequence is TGCGCCAGCAGCTCCCTTCCGGGAGCAGATACGCAGTATTTT. The resulting protein is CASSSLPGADTQYF. Reference TRBV5-1 and TRBJ2-3 genes cover what lies past the CDR3, so the full variable domain is KAGVTQTPRYLIKTRGQQVTLSCSPISGHRSVSWYQQTPGQGLQFLFEYFSETQRNKGNFPGRFSGRQFSNSRSEMNVSTLELGDSALYLCASSSLPGADTQYFGPGTRLTVL.